These T cell receptor beta chains were read from a single sample in a study of cytomegalovirus exposure and HLA in healthy donors. Assay used: immunoSEQ multiplex PCR; TCRdb lists only in-frame clones, some missing. Here the sample spans some 120,000 clones, 75% to 85% being singletons. Source material: PBMCs. All receptors come from a male donor in good health and CMV-seronegative. Each CDR3 is given with its conserved first and last residue. The D gene is left open where the match is weak. Expanded clones get a size class; other rows say once, few or many, or leave the size out.

CDR3 length: 15
D gene: TRBD2
J gene: TRBJ2-7
clone size: once
V gene: TRBV4-2
CDR3 protein: CASSPRGGGAYEQYF
CDR3 DNA: TGTGCCAGCAGCCCTCGGGGCGGGGGGGCCTACGAGCAGTACTTC

CDR3 length: 13
D gene: NA
J gene: TRBJ2-5
clone size: once
V gene: TRBV4-3
CDR3 protein: CASSQDGWETQYF
CDR3 DNA: TGCGCCAGCAGCCAAGACGGGTGGGAGACCCAGTACTTC

CDR3 length: 14
D gene: NA
J gene: TRBJ1-1
clone size: once
V gene: TRBV29-1
CDR3 protein: CSGGQRGFNTEAFF
CDR3 DNA: TGCAGCGGAGGACAGAGAGGGTTTAACACTGAAGCTTTCTTT

CDR3 length: 14
D gene: NA
J gene: TRBJ2-1
clone size: NA
V gene: TRBV5-1
CDR3 protein: CASSFRDSYNEQFF
CDR3 DNA: TGCGCCAGCAGCTTCAGGGACTCCTACAATGAGCAGTTCTTC

CDR3 length: 14
D gene: NA
J gene: TRBJ2-7
clone size: few
V gene: TRBV11-2
CDR3 protein: CASSREFEFYEQYF
CDR3 DNA: TGTGCCAGCAGCCGGGAGTTTGAATTCTACGAGCAGTACTTC

CDR3 length: 15
D gene: TRBD2
J gene: TRBJ2-7
clone size: NA
V gene: TRBV6-1
CDR3 protein: CASSSGEGGGYEQYF
CDR3 DNA: TGTGCCAGCAGTTCCGGGGAGGGTGGGGGCTACGAGCAGTACTTC

CDR3 length: 15
D gene: NA
J gene: TRBJ1-1
clone size: NA
V gene: TRBV5-4
CDR3 protein: CASSFPDRLNTEAFF
CDR3 DNA: TGTGCCAGCAGCTTCCCCGACAGGTTGAACACTGAAGCTTTCTTT

CDR3 length: 15
D gene: TRBD1
J gene: TRBJ2-7
clone size: NA
V gene: TRBV7-6
CDR3 protein: CASSLEGTGSYEQYF
CDR3 DNA: TGTGCCAGCAGCTTAGAAGGGACAGGGAGCTACGAGCAGTACTTC

CDR3 length: 14
D gene: TRBD1
J gene: TRBJ1-5
clone size: NA
V gene: TRBV30
CDR3 protein: CAWSGDRSNQPQHF
CDR3 DNA: TGTGCCTGGAGTGGGGACAGGAGCAATCAGCCCCAGCATTTT

CDR3 length: 14
D gene: TRBD2
J gene: TRBJ2-7
clone size: NA
V gene: TRBV30
CDR3 protein: CAWSVAGFGREQYF
CDR3 DNA: TGTGCCTGGAGTGTAGCGGGGTTCGGTCGCGAGCAGTACTTC

CDR3 length: 15
D gene: TRBD1
J gene: TRBJ2-1
clone size: NA
V gene: TRBV9
CDR3 protein: CASSVATGGYNEQFF
CDR3 DNA: TGTGCCAGCAGCGTAGCTACAGGGGGGTACAATGAGCAGTTCTTC

CDR3 length: 14
D gene: TRBD1
J gene: TRBJ2-7
clone size: NA
V gene: TRBV19
CDR3 protein: CASGIRDRVGEQYF
CDR3 DNA: TGTGCCAGTGGAATCCGGGACAGGGTGGGCGAGCAGTACTTC

CDR3 length: 16
D gene: NA
J gene: TRBJ1-3
clone size: NA
V gene: TRBV5-6
CDR3 protein: CASSFPESPRGNTIYF
CDR3 DNA: TGTGCCAGCAGCTTTCCGGAGAGTCCCCGTGGAAACACCATATATTTT

CDR3 length: 13
D gene: TRBD2
J gene: TRBJ2-1
clone size: NA
V gene: TRBV7-2
CDR3 protein: CASSLGSSGAQFF
CDR3 DNA: TGTGCCAGCAGCTTAGGAAGTAGCGGGGCGCAGTTCTTC

CDR3 length: 16
D gene: TRBD1
J gene: TRBJ2-1
clone size: few
V gene: TRBV5-6
CDR3 protein: CASSSMDRGSYNEQFF
CDR3 DNA: TGTGCCAGCAGCTCGATGGACAGGGGTTCCTACAATGAGCAGTTCTTC

CDR3 length: 13
D gene: TRBD1
J gene: TRBJ2-7
clone size: NA
V gene: TRBV2
CDR3 protein: CASSDTGGGEQYF
CDR3 DNA: TGTGCCAGCAGCGATACAGGGGGCGGCGAGCAGTACTTC

CDR3 length: 13
D gene: TRBD1
J gene: TRBJ2-5
clone size: NA
V gene: TRBV11-1
CDR3 protein: CASSHGQGAFQYF
CDR3 DNA: TGTGCCAGCAGCCACGGACAGGGGGCTTTTCAGTACTTC

CDR3 length: 16
D gene: TRBD1
J gene: TRBJ2-7
clone size: NA
V gene: TRBV4-1
CDR3 protein: CASSQVVGQGSGEQYF
CDR3 DNA: TGCGCCAGCAGCCAAGTCGTAGGACAGGGTTCGGGCGAGCAGTACTTC

CDR3 length: 13
D gene: NA
J gene: TRBJ1-4
clone size: NA
V gene: TRBV30
CDR3 protein: CAWSVLVDNRLFF
CDR3 DNA: TGTGCCTGGAGTGTACTTGTGGACAACCGACTGTTTTTT

CDR3 length: 15
D gene: TRBD2
J gene: TRBJ2-1
clone size: NA
V gene: TRBV6-6
CDR3 protein: CASSYGGLAGNEQFF
CDR3 DNA: TGTGCCAGCAGTTACGGGGGACTAGCGGGGAATGAGCAGTTCTTC

CDR3 length: 16
D gene: TRBD2
J gene: TRBJ2-4
clone size: NA
V gene: TRBV29-1
CDR3 protein: CSVVVLAGDIQDSQYF
CDR3 DNA: TGCAGCGTTGTTGTACTAGCGGGAGATATTCAGGACAGTCAGTACTTC

CDR3 length: 12
D gene: NA
J gene: TRBJ1-2
clone size: few
V gene: TRBV7-2
CDR3 protein: CASSRADSGNTF
CDR3 DNA: TGTGCCAGCAGCCGCGCGGACAGTGGAAACACCTTC

CDR3 length: 14
D gene: NA
J gene: TRBJ1-6
clone size: NA
V gene: TRBV19
CDR3 protein: CASSDSTYNSPLHF
CDR3 DNA: TGTGCCAGTTCGGACAGCACTTATAATTCACCCCTCCACTTT

CDR3 length: 12
D gene: NA
J gene: TRBJ2-1
clone size: few
V gene: TRBV7-9
CDR3 protein: CASSLRGGEQFF
CDR3 DNA: TGTGCCAGCAGCCTCCGGGGTGGTGAGCAGTTCTTC

CDR3 length: 15
D gene: TRBD2
J gene: TRBJ2-1
clone size: NA
V gene: TRBV5-6
CDR3 protein: CASSSLAGDYNEQFF
CDR3 DNA: TGTGCCAGCAGCTCGCTAGCGGGAGACTACAATGAGCAGTTCTTC

CDR3 length: 14
D gene: NA
J gene: TRBJ1-2
clone size: NA
V gene: TRBV6-5
CDR3 protein: CASSEKEEGNGYTF
CDR3 DNA: TGTGCCAGCAGTGAAAAGGAGGAGGGAAATGGCTACACCTTC